Shown below are 8 T cell receptor beta chains from a single sample sequenced in a study of OX40 agonist ivuxolimab in advanced cancers. Measured with immunoSEQ multiplex PCR; TCRdb has only the in-frame clones, and not every one. There are 74,000 or so clones in the sample; around 85% occur only once, and 2% to 2.5% lies in the top ten. This specimen was CD4+ or CD8+ T cells sorted from blood, taken in a trial of the OX40 agonist ivuxolimab. These receptor sequences come from an adult with an advanced solid tumor such as melanoma, head and neck, liver or kidney cancer.

This chain joins TRBV6-5 and TRBJ2-2; D possibly corresponds to TRBD2 (5 bases). V was pared by 0 bases and J by 1 base, with 9 bases between. This CDR3 region has 16 residues. Germline V CDR1 and CDR2: MNHEY, SVGAGI. The CDR3 is CASSYSIEGNTGELFF. The DNA of the CDR3 is TGTGCCAGCAGTTACTCGATTGAGGGGAACACCGGGGAGCTGTTTTTT.

This clone appeared once. The genes are TRBV5-4 and TRBJ2-7; 13 bases are a match to TRBD2. Trimming at V came to 4 bases and at J to 6 bases, leaving 16 bases not matched to a gene. The CDR3 is 18 residues long. Germline assignment: CDR1 SGHNT and CDR2 YYREEE (reference sequence). The CDR3 bases are TGTGCCAGCAGCCGTACGCGACTAGCGGGAGGAGGGAATTTCGAGCAGTACTTC. This codes for CASSRTRLAGGGNFEQYF.

This chain joins TRBV28 and TRBJ2-7, with D perhaps matching TRBD1 (6 bases). The V and J ends lost 6 bases and 2 bases respectively, with 14 bases between them. The V gene's germline CDR1 is MDHEN and CDR2 SYDVKM. This CDR3 has 14 residues. The CDR3 sequence is CASRSGTSPYEQYF. In DNA form, the CDR3 reads TGTGCCAGCAGGTCCGGGACAAGCCCCTACGAGCAGTACTTC.

This sequence joins TRBV6-1 and TRBJ2-1; D is undetermined. Trimming pared 4 bases from V and 0 bases from J, leaving 10 bases between. CDR3 length: 15 amino acids. CDR1 and CDR2 from the germline V gene are MNHNS and SASEGT. The CDR3 sequence is CASSVATPSYNEQFF. CDR3 coding DNA: TGTGCCAGCAGTGTGGCTACCCCCTCCTACAATGAGCAGTTCTTC.

The V and J genes are TRBV4-1 and TRBJ2-1, with 9 positions matching TRBD1. This CDR3 is 15 amino acids long. Germline CDR1 reads MGHRA; CDR2 reads YSYEKL. V gave up 3 bases and J gave up 4 bases; unmatched junction bases: 4. CDR3 sequence reads: CASSHPGQGYNEQFF. The CDR3 DNA reads TGCGCCAGCAGCCATCCGGGACAGGGATACAATGAGCAGTTCTTC.

The table lists this clone with a count of one. The chain couples TRBV6-1 to TRBJ1-5, with 10 bases aligning to TRBD1. Trimming at V came to 5 bases and at J to 9 bases, leaving 10 bases not matched to a gene. The CDR3 extends over 15 amino acids. Germline V gene data show CDR1 as MNHNS and CDR2 as SASEGT. CDR3: CASSLGQGRLTPQHF. In DNA, the CDR3 is TGTGCCAGCAGTCTGGGACAGGGGCGGCTAACGCCCCAGCATTTT.

The rearrangement joins TRBV29-1 to TRBJ1-2, with 11 bases fitting TRBD1. The CDR3 is made up of 13 amino acids. Unmatched junction bases numbered 7, after V lost 6 bases and J lost 7 bases. CDR1 SQVTM and CDR2 ANQGSEA come from the germline V gene. CDR3 in DNA: TGCAGCGTGACCGGGACAGGGGGGGCTGGCTACACCTTC. It encodes CSVTGTGGAGYTF.

The V call is TRBV27, the J call TRBJ1-5; 8 nucleotides line up with TRBD1. Germline V gives CDR1 MNHEY, CDR2 SMNVEV (reference sequence). V shed 6 bases, J shed 4 bases, and the junction held 8 bases outside the gene matches. CDR3 size: 15 residues. CDR3 in amino acids: CASSLTGQENQPQHF. CDR3 DNA sequence: TGTGCCAGCAGCCTAACGGGACAGGAGAATCAGCCCCAGCATTTT.